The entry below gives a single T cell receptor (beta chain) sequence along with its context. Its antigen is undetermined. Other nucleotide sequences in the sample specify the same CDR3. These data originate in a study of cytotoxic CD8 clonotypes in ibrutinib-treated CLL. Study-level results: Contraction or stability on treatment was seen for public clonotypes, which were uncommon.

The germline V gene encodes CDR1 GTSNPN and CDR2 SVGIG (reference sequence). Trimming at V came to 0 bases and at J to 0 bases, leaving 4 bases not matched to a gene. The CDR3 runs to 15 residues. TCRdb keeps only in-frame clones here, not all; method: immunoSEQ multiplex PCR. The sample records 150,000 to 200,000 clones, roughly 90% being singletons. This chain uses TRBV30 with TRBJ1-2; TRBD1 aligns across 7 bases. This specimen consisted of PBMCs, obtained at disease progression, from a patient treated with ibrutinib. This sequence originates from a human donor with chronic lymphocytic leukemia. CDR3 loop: CAWSVGTGANYGYTF. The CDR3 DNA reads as TGTGCCTGGAGTGTAGGTACAGGGGCTAACTATGGCTACACCTTC.